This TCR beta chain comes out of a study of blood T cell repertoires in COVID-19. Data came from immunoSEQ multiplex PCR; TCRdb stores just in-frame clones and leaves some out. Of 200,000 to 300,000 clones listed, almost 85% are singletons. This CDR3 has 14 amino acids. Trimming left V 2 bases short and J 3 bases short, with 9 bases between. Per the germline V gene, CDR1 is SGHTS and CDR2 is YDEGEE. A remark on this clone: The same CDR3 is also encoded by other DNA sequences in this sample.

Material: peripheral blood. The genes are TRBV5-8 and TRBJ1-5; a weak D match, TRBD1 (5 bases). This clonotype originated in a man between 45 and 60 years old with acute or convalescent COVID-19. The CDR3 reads CASSFGRANQPQHF. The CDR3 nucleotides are TGTGCCAGCAGCTTCGGCAGGGCCAATCAGCCCCAGCATTTT. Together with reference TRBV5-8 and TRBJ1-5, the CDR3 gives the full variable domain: EAGVTQSPTHLIKTRGQQATLRCSPISGHTSVYWYQQALGLGLQFLLWYDEGEERNRGNFPPRFSGRQFPNYSSELNVNALELEDSALYLCASSFGRANQPQHFGDGTRLSIL.